Sequencing of this T cell receptor beta chain was carried out in a study of early T cells in non-severe SARS-CoV-2 infection. Background on the study: Whole-blood bulk RNA, unsorted, was sequenced, and chains were unpaired. Overall study findings and caveats: Matching results from VDJdb favored anti-spike CD8 responses, leaving private and CD4 specificities undetected.

Remarks on this clonotype: The antigen is unknown.

The protocol attached unique molecular identifiers to individual cDNA molecules. From the 5' RACE reads, TCRdb called clonotypes with MiXCR, one entry per CDR3 protein. Of 90,000 to 100,000 distinct CDR3 sequences listed, less than 15% were seen once; the top ten hold around 2%. The sequenced sample consisted of whole blood. The receptor's source is an adult who was a healthcare worker with PCR-confirmed SARS-CoV-2 infection or an uninfected control (not recorded which).

The CDR3 DNA reads as TGCGCCAGCAGCGAAGACAGGCTCTCTGGGGCCAACGTCCTGACTTTC. Its protein is CASSEDRLSGANVLTF. The chain uses TRBV10-2 and TRBJ2-6; D is perhaps TRBD1 (6 bases). The V end was cut by 6 bases, the J end by 0 bases, with 12 bases between. The germline gives CDR1 WSHSY, CDR2 SAAADI. The CDR3 contains 16 residues.